This TCR beta chain was recorded in a study of PD-1 blockade in classical Hodgkin lymphoma. As for time point: cycle 4 day 1 (C4D1), after 5 to 7 weeks of nivolumab. Every one of the patients relapsed after autologous stem cell transplantation (brentuximab vedotin exposure was variable). A remark on this clone: Its specificity is not known.

The table came from immunoSEQ multiplex PCR; TCRdb's copy has only in-frame clones and leaves some out. The repertoire holds 20,000 to 30,000 clones, with about 88% as singletons. The CDR3 consists of 15 residues. The junction had 8 bases not matched to a gene; V was cut back by 8 bases and J by 2 bases. CDR1 is MNHEY and CDR2 is SMNVEV in the germline V gene (reference sequence). General study points: Only CD4+ TCR diversity, not CD8+, had risen significantly by C4D1.

This sample comprised peripheral blood mononuclear cells (PBMCs), obtained before the fourth cycle of nivolumab. This chain connects TRBV27 to TRBJ2-7, with TRBD2 identical over 11 bases. The clonotype was recovered from a human donor with classical Hodgkin lymphoma. The CDR3 bases are TGTGCCAGCTCCTCCGGGACTAGCGGTACCTACGAGCAGTACTTC. Amino acids: CASSSGTSGTYEQYF.